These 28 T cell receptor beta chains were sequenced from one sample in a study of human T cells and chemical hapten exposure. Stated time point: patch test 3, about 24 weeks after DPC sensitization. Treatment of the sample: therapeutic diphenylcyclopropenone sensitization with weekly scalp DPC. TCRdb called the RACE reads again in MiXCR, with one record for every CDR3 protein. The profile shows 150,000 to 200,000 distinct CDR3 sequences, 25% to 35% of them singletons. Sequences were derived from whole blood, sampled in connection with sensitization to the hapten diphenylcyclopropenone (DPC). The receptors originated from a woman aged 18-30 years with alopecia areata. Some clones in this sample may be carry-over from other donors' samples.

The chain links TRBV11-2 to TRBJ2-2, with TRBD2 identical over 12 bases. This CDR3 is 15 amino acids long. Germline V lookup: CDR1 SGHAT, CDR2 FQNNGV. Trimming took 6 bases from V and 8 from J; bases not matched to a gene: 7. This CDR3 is CASSQTSGRGGELFF. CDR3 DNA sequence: TGTGCCAGCAGTCAGACTAGCGGGAGAGGGGGGGAGCTGTTTTTT.

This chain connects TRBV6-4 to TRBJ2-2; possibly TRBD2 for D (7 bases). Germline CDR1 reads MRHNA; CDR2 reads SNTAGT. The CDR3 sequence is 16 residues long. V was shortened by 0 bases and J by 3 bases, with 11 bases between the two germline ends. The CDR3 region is CASSDSVGGDTGELFF. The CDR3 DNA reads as TGTGCCAGCAGTGACTCGGTAGGGGGGGACACCGGGGAGCTGTTTTTT.

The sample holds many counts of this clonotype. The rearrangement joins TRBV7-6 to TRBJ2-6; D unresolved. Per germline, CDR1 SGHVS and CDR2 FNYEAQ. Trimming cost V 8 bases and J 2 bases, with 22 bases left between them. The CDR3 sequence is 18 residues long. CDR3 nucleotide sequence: TGTGCCAGCGCCGACGGGCAGATTCTCAGCGCTGGGGCCAACGTCCTGACTTTC. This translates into CASADGQILSAGANVLTF.

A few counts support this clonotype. The CDR3 bases are TGCAGTGCAAGCCGGACAGGGGGCAATCAGCCCCAGCATTTT. Protein sequence: CSASRTGGNQPQHF. The chain links TRBV20-1 to TRBJ1-5, with 9 positions matching TRBD1. Germline values: CDR1 DFQATT, CDR2 SNEGSKA (reference sequence). CDR3 length equals 14 residues. Trimming cost V 6 bases and J 2 bases; bases outside gene matches: 5.

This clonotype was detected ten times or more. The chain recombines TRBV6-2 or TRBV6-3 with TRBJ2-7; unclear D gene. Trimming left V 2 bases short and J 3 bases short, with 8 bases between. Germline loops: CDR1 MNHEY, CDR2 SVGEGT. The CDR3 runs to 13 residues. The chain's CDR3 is CASSYEGHYEQYF. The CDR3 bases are TGTGCCAGCAGTTACGAAGGCCACTACGAGCAGTACTTC.

In DNA, the CDR3 is TGTGCCAGCAGCTTGAACCCTCTTGGCCTCCAGCATTTT. Its protein product is CASSLNPLGLQHF. The chain combines TRBV7-2 with TRBJ1-5; no clear D gene. Germline V gene sequence: CDR1 SGHTA, CDR2 FQGNSA. V lost 3 bases and J lost 12, with 15 bases in between. CDR3 length equals 13 residues.

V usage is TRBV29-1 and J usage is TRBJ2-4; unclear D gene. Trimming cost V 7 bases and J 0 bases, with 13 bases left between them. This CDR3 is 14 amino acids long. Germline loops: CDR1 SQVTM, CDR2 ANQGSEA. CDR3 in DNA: TGCAGCGCTTCCTTGTCCGTAGCCAAAAACATTCAGTACTTC. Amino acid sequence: CSASLSVAKNIQYF.

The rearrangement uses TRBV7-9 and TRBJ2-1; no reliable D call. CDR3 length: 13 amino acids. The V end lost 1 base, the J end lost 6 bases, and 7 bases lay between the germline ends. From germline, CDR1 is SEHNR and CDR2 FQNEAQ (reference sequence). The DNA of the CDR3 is TGTGCCAGCAGCTTAGTTGGCAGCAATGAGCAGTTCTTC. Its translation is CASSLVGSNEQFF.

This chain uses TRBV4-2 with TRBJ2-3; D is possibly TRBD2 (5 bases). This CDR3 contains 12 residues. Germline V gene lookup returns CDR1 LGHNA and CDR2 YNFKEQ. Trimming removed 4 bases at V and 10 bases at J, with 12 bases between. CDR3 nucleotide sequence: TGTGCCAGCAGCCGGACGAGGGATGCGCAGTATTTT. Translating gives CASSRTRDAQYF.

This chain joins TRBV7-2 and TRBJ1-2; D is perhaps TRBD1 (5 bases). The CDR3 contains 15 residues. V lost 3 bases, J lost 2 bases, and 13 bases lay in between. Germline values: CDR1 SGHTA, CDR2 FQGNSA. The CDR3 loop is CASSLTTVVNYGYTF. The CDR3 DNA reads TGTGCCAGCAGCTTGACGACAGTGGTGAACTATGGCTACACCTTC.

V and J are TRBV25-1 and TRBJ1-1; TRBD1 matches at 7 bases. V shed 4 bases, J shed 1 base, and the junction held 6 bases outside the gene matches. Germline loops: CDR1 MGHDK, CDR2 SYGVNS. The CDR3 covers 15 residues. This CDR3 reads CASSAWDRKNTEAFF. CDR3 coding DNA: TGTGCCAGCAGTGCCTGGGACAGAAAGAACACTGAAGCTTTCTTT.

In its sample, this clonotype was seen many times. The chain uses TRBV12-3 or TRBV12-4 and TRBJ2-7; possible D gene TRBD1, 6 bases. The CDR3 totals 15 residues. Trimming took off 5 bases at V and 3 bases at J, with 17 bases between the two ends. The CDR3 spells CASSLTQGFRYEQYF. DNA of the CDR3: TGTGCCAGCAGTCTCACGCAGGGGTTCCGCTACGAGCAGTACTTC.

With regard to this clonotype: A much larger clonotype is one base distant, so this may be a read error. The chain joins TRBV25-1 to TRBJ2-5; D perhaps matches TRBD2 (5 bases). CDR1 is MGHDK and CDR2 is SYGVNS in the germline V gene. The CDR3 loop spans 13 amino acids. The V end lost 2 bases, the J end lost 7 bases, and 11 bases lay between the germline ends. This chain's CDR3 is CASSENQAGTQYF. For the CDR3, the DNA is TGTGCCAGCAGTGAAAACCAGGCGGGGACCCAGTACTTC.

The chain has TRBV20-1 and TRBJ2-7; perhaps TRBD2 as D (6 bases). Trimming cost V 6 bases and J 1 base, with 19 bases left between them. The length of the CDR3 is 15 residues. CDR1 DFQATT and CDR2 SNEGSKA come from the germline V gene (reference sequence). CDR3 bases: TGCAGTGCAGAGGGACTTGCGACCCCATCCTACGAGCAGTACTTC. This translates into CSAEGLATPSYEQYF.

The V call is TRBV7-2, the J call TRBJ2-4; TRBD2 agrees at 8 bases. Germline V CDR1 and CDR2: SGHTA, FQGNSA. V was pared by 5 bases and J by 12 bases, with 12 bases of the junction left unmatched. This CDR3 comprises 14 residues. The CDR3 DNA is TGTGCCAGCAGCCCGCCGGCGGGAGGAAATACTCAGTACTTC. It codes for CASSPPAGGNTQYF.

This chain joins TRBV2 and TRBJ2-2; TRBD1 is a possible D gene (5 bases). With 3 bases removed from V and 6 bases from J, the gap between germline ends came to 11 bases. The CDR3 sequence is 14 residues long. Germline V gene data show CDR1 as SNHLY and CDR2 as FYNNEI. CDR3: CASSEVRAAGELFF. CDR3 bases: TGTGCCAGCAGTGAGGTCAGGGCGGCCGGGGAGCTGTTTTTT.

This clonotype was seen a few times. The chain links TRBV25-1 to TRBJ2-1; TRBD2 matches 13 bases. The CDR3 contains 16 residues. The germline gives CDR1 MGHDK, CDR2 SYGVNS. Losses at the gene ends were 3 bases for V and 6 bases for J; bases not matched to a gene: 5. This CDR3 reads CASSDGTSGKVNEQFF. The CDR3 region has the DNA TGTGCCAGCAGTGACGGGACTAGCGGGAAAGTCAATGAGCAGTTCTTC.

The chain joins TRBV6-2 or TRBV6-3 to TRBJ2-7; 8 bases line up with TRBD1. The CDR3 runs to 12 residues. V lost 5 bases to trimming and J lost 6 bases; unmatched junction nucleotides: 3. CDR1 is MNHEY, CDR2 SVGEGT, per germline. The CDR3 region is CASSDRGSEQYF. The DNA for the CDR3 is TGTGCCAGCAGTGACAGGGGAAGCGAGCAGTACTTC.

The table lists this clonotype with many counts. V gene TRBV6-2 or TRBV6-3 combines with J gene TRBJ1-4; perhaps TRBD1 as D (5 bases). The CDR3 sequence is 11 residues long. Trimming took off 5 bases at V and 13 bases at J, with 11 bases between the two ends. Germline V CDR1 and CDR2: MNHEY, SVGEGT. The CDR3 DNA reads TGTGCCAGCAGTCCTCAGGGCAGACTGTTTTTT. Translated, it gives CASSPQGRLFF.

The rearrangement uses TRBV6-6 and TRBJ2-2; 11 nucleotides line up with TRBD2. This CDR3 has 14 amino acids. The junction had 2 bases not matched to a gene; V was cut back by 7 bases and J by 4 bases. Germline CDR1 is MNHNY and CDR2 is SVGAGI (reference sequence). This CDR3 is CASIGLAGTGELFF. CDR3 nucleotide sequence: TGTGCCAGCATTGGACTAGCGGGCACCGGGGAGCTGTTTTTT.

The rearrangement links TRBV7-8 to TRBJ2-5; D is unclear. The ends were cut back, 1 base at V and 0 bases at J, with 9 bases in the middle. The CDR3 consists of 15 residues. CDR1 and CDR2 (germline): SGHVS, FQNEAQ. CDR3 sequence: CASSLDYGHQETQYF. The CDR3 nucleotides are TGTGCCAGCAGCTTAGATTACGGACACCAAGAGACCCAGTACTTC.

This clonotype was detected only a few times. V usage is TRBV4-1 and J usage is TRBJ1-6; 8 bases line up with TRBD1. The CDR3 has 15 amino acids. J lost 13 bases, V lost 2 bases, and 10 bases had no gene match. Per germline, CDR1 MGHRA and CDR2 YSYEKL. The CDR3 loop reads CASSQPTGAARPLHF. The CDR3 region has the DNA TGCGCCAGCAGCCAACCGACAGGGGCGGCGCGGCCCCTCCACTTT.

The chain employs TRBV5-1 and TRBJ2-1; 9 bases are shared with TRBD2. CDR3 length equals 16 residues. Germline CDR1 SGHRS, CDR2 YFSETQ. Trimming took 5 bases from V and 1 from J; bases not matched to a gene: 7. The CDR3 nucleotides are TGCGCCAGCAGAAGAGAGACTAGCGGTTCCTACAATGAGCAGTTCTTC. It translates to CASRRETSGSYNEQFF. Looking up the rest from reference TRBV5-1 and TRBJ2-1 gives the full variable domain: KAGVTQTPRYLIKTRGQQVTLSCSPISGHRSVSWYQQTPGQGLQFLFEYFSETQRNKGNFPGRFSGRQFSNSRSEMNVSTLELGDSALYLCASRRETSGSYNEQFFGPGTRLTVL.

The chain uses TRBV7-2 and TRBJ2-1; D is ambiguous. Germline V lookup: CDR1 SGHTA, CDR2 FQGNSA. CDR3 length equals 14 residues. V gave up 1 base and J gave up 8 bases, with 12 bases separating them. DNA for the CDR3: TGTGCCAGCAGCTTAGACGGGCCATTAGATGAGCAGTTCTTC. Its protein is CASSLDGPLDEQFF.

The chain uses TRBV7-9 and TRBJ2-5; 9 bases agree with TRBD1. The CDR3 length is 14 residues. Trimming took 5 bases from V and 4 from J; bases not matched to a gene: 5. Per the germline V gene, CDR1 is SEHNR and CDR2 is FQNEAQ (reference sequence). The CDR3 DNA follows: TGTGCCAGCAGCCTACAGGGGGCTGGAGAGACCCAGTACTTC. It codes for CASSLQGAGETQYF. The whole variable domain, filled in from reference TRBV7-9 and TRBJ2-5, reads DTGVSQNPRHKITKRGQNVTFRCDPISEHNRLYWYRQTLGQGPEFLTYFQNEAQLEKSRLLSDRFSAERPKGSFSTLEIQRTEQGDSAMYLCASSLQGAGETQYFGPGTRLLVL.

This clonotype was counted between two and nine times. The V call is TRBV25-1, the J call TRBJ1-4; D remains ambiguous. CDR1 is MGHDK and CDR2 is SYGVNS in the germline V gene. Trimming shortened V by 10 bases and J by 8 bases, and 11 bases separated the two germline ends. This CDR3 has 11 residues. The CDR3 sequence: CATTSGEKLFF. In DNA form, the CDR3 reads TGTGCCACCACTTCGGGAGAAAAACTGTTTTTT.

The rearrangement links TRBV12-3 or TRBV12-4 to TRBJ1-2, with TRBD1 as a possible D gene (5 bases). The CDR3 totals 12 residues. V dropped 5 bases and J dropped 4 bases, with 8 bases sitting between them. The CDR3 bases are TGTGCCAGCAGTGTCGGGGGCTATGGCTACACCTTC. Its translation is CASSVGGYGYTF.

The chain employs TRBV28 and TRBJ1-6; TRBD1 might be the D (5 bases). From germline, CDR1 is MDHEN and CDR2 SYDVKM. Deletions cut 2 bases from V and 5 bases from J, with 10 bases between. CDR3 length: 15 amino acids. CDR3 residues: CASSLPGSDNSPLHF. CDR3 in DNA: TGTGCCAGCAGTTTACCAGGGTCGGATAATTCACCCCTCCACTTT.